A single sample is the source of the 29 T cell receptor beta chains below, sequenced in a study of blood T cell repertoires in COVID-19. This table comes from immunoSEQ multiplex PCR, and its TCRdb copy is limited to in-frame clones, with some not included. The table records 150,000 or so clones, about four fifths of them present only once. The sequencing input was peripheral blood. The receptors here all came from a woman aged 80 or over with acute or convalescent COVID-19.

This chain joins TRBV10-2 and TRBJ2-2; D call uncertain. The CDR3 extends over 11 amino acids. Between the trimmed V and J ends, which lost 7 bases and 6 bases, there was a span of 6 bases. Germline lookup yields CDR1 WSHSY and CDR2 SAAADI. Here the CDR3 DNA reads TGCGCCAGCACCGGGTCCGGGGAGCTGTTTTTT. Amino acids: CASTGSGELFF.

The rearrangement uses TRBV7-9 and TRBJ1-1; the D gene is possibly TRBD1 (5 bases). The CDR3 has 13 amino acids. Germline V gene data show CDR1 as SEHNR and CDR2 as FQNEAQ (reference sequence). The germline V and J ends were trimmed by 6 bases and 1 base, with 9 bases remaining between them. The CDR3 nucleotides are TGTGCCAGCAGTCAGGGTGGGAACACTGAAGCTTTCTTT. Its translation: CASSQGGNTEAFF.

This chain joins TRBV7-3 and TRBJ1-2, with 10 bases aligning to TRBD1. Germline CDR1 is SGHTA and CDR2 is FQGTGA. The CDR3 consists of 13 residues. J gave up 6 bases and V 4 bases, and 2 bases lay outside the gene matches. CDR3 residues: CASSSTGGDGYTF. The CDR3 DNA reads TGTGCCAGCAGCTCGACAGGGGGCGATGGCTACACCTTC.

This clone appeared once. The CDR3: CASSGRKYEQYF. The CDR3 nucleotides read TGTGCCAGCAGTGGGCGTAAGTACGAGCAGTACTTC. V is TRBV27 and J is TRBJ2-7, with no clear D. Germline V lookup: CDR1 MNHEY, CDR2 SMNVEV (reference sequence). The CDR3 has 12 amino acids. Deletions cut 5 bases from V and 4 bases from J, with 9 bases between.

This chain links TRBV9 with TRBJ2-5; D perhaps matches TRBD2 (5 bases). From germline, CDR1 is SGDLS and CDR2 YYNGEE. V lost 4 bases and J lost 2, with 9 bases in between. The CDR3 extends over 13 amino acids. The CDR3 DNA follows: TGTGCCAGCAGCTCGGGGATTCAAGAGACCCAGTACTTC. Residues: CASSSGIQETQYF.

This clone was detected only a few times. The chain links TRBV2 to TRBJ1-6; D gene uncertain. The CDR3 consists of 14 residues. V was clipped by 3 bases and J by 8 bases, with 11 bases between them. Germline lookup yields CDR1 SNHLY and CDR2 FYNNEI. The CDR3 is CASSDRSAYSPLHF. The CDR3, as DNA: TGTGCCAGCAGTGATCGGTCCGCGTATTCACCCCTCCACTTT.

This clone was detected a few times. The chain joins TRBV12-5 to TRBJ2-2, with D perhaps matching TRBD2 (5 bases). This CDR3 region has 13 residues. Looked up from germline, CDR1 is LGHNT and CDR2 is FRNRAP. Trimming stripped 1 base from V and 8 bases from J, with 8 bases between. The CDR3, as DNA: TGTGCTAGTGGTTTGGAGACGGGAGGGGAGCTGTTTTTT. Translation: CASGLETGGELFF.

Here the CDR3 DNA reads TGCGCCAGCAGCTTGGAATATGGCCACGAGCAGTACTTC. Translation gives CASSLEYGHEQYF. The chain recombines TRBV5-1 with TRBJ2-7; D not certain. The length of the CDR3 is 13 residues. V was shortened by 0 bases and J by 5 bases, with 9 bases between the two germline ends. Germline V gene data show CDR1 as SGHRS and CDR2 as YFSETQ.

The chain combines TRBV12-3 or TRBV12-4 with TRBJ2-1; D not certain. The CDR3 covers 12 residues. V lost 2 bases and J 9 bases, leaving 8 bases between the germline ends. The CDR3 region is CASSLLATEQFF. DNA for the CDR3: TGTGCCAGCAGTTTACTCGCTACTGAGCAGTTCTTC.

The rearrangement uses TRBV5-1 and TRBJ2-6; D possibly corresponds to TRBD1 (6 bases). Germline CDR1 is SGHRS and CDR2 is YFSETQ. Trimming shortened V by 4 bases and J by 1 base, and 9 bases separated the two germline ends. The CDR3 runs 15 residues. The CDR3 region is CASSADSSGANVLTF. Written as DNA, the CDR3 is TGCGCCAGCAGCGCGGACAGTTCTGGGGCCAACGTCCTGACTTTC.

The chain has TRBV6-6 and TRBJ2-7, with 10 bases that match TRBD1. Germline V lookup: CDR1 MNHNY, CDR2 SVGAGI (reference sequence). There are 14 residues in the CDR3. The ends lost 2 bases at V and 5 bases at J; junction bases unmatched: 3. The CDR3, as DNA: TGTGCCAGCAGTTACGGGGACAGGGGACACGAGCAGTACTTC. Its protein is CASSYGDRGHEQYF.

This clone showed up just a few times. V and J are TRBV6-5 and TRBJ2-2; D is unclear. V gave up 2 bases and J gave up 1 base, with 11 bases separating them. This CDR3 is 16 amino acids long. CDR1 is MNHEY, CDR2 SVGAGI, per germline. CDR3 nucleotide sequence: TGTGCCAGCAGTTACCTCGGGTCGGGGAACACCGGGGAGCTGTTTTTT. It specifies CASSYLGSGNTGELFF.

CDR3 loop: CASSSGQGAGYGYTF. In DNA form, the CDR3 reads TGTGCCAGCAGCTCGGGACAGGGGGCAGGGTATGGCTACACCTTC. The chain recombines TRBV5-4 with TRBJ1-2, with 12 positions matching TRBD1. V lost 3 bases and J lost 5; bases outside the gene matches: 5. The germline CDR1 and CDR2 sequences are SGHNT and YYREEE (reference sequence). CDR3 length equals 15 residues.

V is TRBV10-3 and J is TRBJ1-2, with D maybe TRBD1 (5 bases). This CDR3 comprises 12 residues. The V gene's germline CDR1 is ENHRY and CDR2 SYGVKD. The V and J ends lost 3 bases and 6 bases respectively, with 8 bases between them. This CDR3 is CAISDGGDGYTF. In DNA, the CDR3 is TGTGCCATCAGTGATGGAGGGGATGGCTACACCTTC.

The rearrangement joins TRBV7-9 to TRBJ1-4, with unresolved D. The CDR3 sequence is 17 residues long. CDR1 and CDR2 from the germline V gene are SEHNR and FQNEAQ (reference sequence). The germline V and J ends were trimmed by 5 bases and 2 bases, with 18 bases remaining between them. The CDR3 DNA follows: TGTGCCAGCAGCCTCCGGGTCCCTCGATCCACTAATGAAAAACTGTTTTTT. This translates into CASSLRVPRSTNEKLFF.

The rearrangement links TRBV5-1 to TRBJ1-1; tentatively, D is TRBD1 (5 bases). Germline CDR1 SGHRS, CDR2 YFSETQ. The V end was cut by 0 bases, the J end by 3 bases, with 12 bases between. The CDR3 runs to 15 residues. The DNA for the CDR3 is TGCGCCAGCAGCTTGGCCGGGGGAGGTTACACTGAAGCTTTCTTT. It specifies CASSLAGGGYTEAFF.

The chain couples TRBV7-2 to TRBJ2-7; D might be TRBD1 (7 bases). V shed 5 bases and J shed 0 bases, with 26 bases lying between them. CDR1 and CDR2 (germline): SGHTA, FQGNSA. The CDR3 is made up of 19 amino acids. DNA for the CDR3: TGTGCCAGCAGCCCGGTCAGGGGGGAGTATATTCGGGCCTCCTACGAGCAGTACTTC. It yields the protein CASSPVRGEYIRASYEQYF.

V is TRBV5-4 and J is TRBJ1-1; TRBD1 might be the D (6 bases). Trimming cost V 4 bases and J 1 base, with 17 bases left between them. CDR1 and CDR2 from the germline V gene are SGHNT and YYREEE (reference sequence). This CDR3 has 16 residues. The CDR3 nucleotides read TGTGCCAGCAGCCCGACAGGTGGGTCAACGAACACTGAAGCTTTCTTT. It specifies CASSPTGGSTNTEAFF.

This clone occurred a few times. The chain carries TRBV30 and TRBJ1-5; D is ambiguous. This CDR3 is 14 amino acids long. Trimming cost V 3 bases and J 0 bases, with 9 bases left between them. The germline V gene has CDR1 GTSNPN and CDR2 SVGIG (reference sequence). The CDR3 sequence: CAWSRVNSNQPQHF. CDR3 DNA sequence: TGTGCCTGGAGCCGGGTCAATAGCAATCAGCCCCAGCATTTT. The complete variable domain, with remaining parts taken from reference TRBV30 and TRBJ1-5, reads SQTIHQWPATLVQPVGSPLSLECTVEGTSNPNLYWYRQAAGRGLQLLFYSVGIGQISSEVPQNLSASRPQDRQFILSSKKLLLSDSGFYLCAWSRVNSNQPQHFGDGTRLSIL.

CDR3 sequence reads: CAISDDPQGDTEAFF. DNA of the CDR3: TGTGCCATCAGCGACGATCCACAGGGGGACACTGAAGCTTTCTTT. The V and J genes are TRBV10-3 and TRBJ1-1; 8 bases match TRBD1. CDR1 is ENHRY, CDR2 SYGVKD, per germline. Trimming took 6 bases from V and 3 from J; bases not matched to a gene: 9. This CDR3 region has 15 residues.

The chain joins TRBV5-1 to TRBJ2-1, with a possible D match to TRBD2 (5 bases). Trimming cost V 4 bases and J 0 bases, with 17 bases left between them. Germline lookup yields CDR1 SGHRS and CDR2 YFSETQ. This CDR3 contains 17 residues. The CDR3 DNA follows: TGCGCCAGCAGCCTTGTTGCGGGTAGGAGCTCCTACAATGAGCAGTTCTTC. The encoded protein is CASSLVAGRSSYNEQFF.

The gene calls are TRBV30 and TRBJ1-4, with TRBD1 identical over 7 bases. The CDR3 sequence is 15 residues long. Germline CDR1 is GTSNPN and CDR2 is SVGIG (reference sequence). V was pared by 1 base and J by 10 bases, with 12 bases of the junction left unmatched. The CDR3 sequence is CAWSGDRVGTRKLFF. CDR3 nucleotide sequence: TGTGCCTGGAGTGGAGACAGGGTGGGAACCCGAAAACTGTTTTTT.

The chain carries TRBV5-1 and TRBJ1-1; D call uncertain. V was trimmed by 0 bases and J by 11 bases, leaving 8 bases between them. Germline CDR1 and CDR2: SGHRS and YFSETQ. CDR3 length: 11 amino acids. The CDR3 region is CASSLDGWAFF. The CDR3 DNA is TGCGCCAGCAGCTTGGACGGGTGGGCTTTCTTT.

The chain joins TRBV14 to TRBJ1-1, with unresolved D. Trimming pared 2 bases from V and 4 bases from J, leaving 8 bases between. Germline V lookup: CDR1 SGHDN, CDR2 FVKESK. CDR3 length equals 13 residues. As DNA, the CDR3 is TGTGCCAGCAGCCAACAATTGCGCACTGAAGCTTTCTTT. Translation: CASSQQLRTEAFF. The whole variable domain, filled in from reference TRBV14 and TRBJ1-1, reads EAGVTQFPSHSVIEKGQTVTLRCDPISGHDNLYWYRRVMGKEIKFLLHFVKESKQDESGMPNNRFLAERTGGTYSTLKVQPAELEDSGVYFCASSQQLRTEAFFGQGTRLTVV.

This clone was detected a few times. The chain combines TRBV5-1 with TRBJ1-1; 9 nucleotides align to TRBD1. V gave up 4 bases and J gave up 2 bases; unmatched junction bases: 3. This CDR3 is 14 amino acids long. CDR1 and CDR2 from the germline V gene are SGHRS and YFSETQ. CDR3 DNA: TGCGCCAGCAGCCGGGGACAGGGAAACACTGAAGCTTTCTTT. Protein: CASSRGQGNTEAFF. Using reference TRBV5-1 and TRBJ1-1 for the parts outside the CDR3, the full variable domain is KAGVTQTPRYLIKTRGQQVTLSCSPISGHRSVSWYQQTPGQGLQFLFEYFSETQRNKGNFPGRFSGRQFSNSRSEMNVSTLELGDSALYLCASSRGQGNTEAFFGQGTRLTVV.

This sequence joins TRBV5-1 and TRBJ2-3; perhaps TRBD1 as D (6 bases). The ends were cut back, 4 bases at V and 5 bases at J, with 14 bases in the middle. CDR3 size: 14 residues. Germline V gives CDR1 SGHRS, CDR2 YFSETQ. DNA of the CDR3: TGCGCCAGCAGCCTACAGGGTAGTAAAGATACGCAGTATTTT. Protein product: CASSLQGSKDTQYF.

This clone was counted at least ten times. This chain links TRBV9 with TRBJ1-1; D is perhaps TRBD1 (6 bases). From germline, CDR1 is SGDLS and CDR2 YYNGEE. The CDR3 is made up of 15 amino acids. Trimming took off 0 bases at V and 5 bases at J, with 14 bases between the two ends. The CDR3 loop is CASSVVREGDTEAFF. The CDR3 region has the DNA TGTGCCAGCAGCGTAGTAAGGGAGGGGGATACTGAAGCTTTCTTT.

The chain carries TRBV5-1 and TRBJ1-5; no clear D gene. Germline CDR1 SGHRS, CDR2 YFSETQ. The germline V and J ends were trimmed by 1 base and 5 bases, with 7 bases remaining between them. The CDR3 covers 13 residues. Here the CDR3 DNA reads TGCGCCAGCAGCTTGATCTCGGATCAGCCCCAGCATTTT. Amino acid sequence: CASSLISDQPQHF.

The V and J genes are TRBV6-5 and TRBJ2-2, with 9 bases matching TRBD1. V shed 7 bases and J 5 bases; nucleotides not matched to a gene: 8. The CDR3 runs 15 residues. Germline CDR1 and CDR2: MNHEY and SVGAGI. The CDR3 loop is CASNRDRAVTGELFF. CDR3 coding DNA: TGTGCCAGCAACCGGGACAGGGCGGTGACCGGGGAGCTGTTTTTT.